This T cell receptor (beta chain) appears in the sequencing data of a study of blood T cells in healthy people across ages. A second PCR, run for roughly 7 to 12 cycles, used a sample-barcoded 5' primer plus a J-beta primer mix. One entry per CDR3 protein, called by TCRdb with MiXCR from the 5' RACE reads. The sample has under 950,000 distinct CDR3 sequences, about 20% seen once. The CDR3 runs 14 residues. V lost 5 bases to trimming and J lost 2 bases, with 11 bases between them. In its sample, this clonotype was seen a few times. The receptor's source is a man aged 65-85 years in good health. The rearrangement joins TRBV12-3 or TRBV12-4 to TRBJ2-3; D not resolved. The sample consisted of blood. The CDR3 is CASSLRRTTDTQYF. The DNA for the CDR3 is TGTGCCAGCAGTCTCAGACGGACCACAGATACGCAGTATTTT.